This T cell receptor (beta chain) was identified during a study of long-term antiretroviral therapy in people with HIV. Turning to the study itself: The 2015 immediate-ART recommendation came about a decade after the earliest samples. Whole-study results and caveats: HIV repertoires spanned narrower CDR3 length ranges than controls.

The germline V gene has CDR1 SGHVS and CDR2 FNYEAQ. The V gene lost 0 bases and the J gene lost 0 bases, with 12 bases spanning the gap. The CDR3 extends over 17 amino acids. Samples were assayed with immunoSEQ v3.0 at survey level. This table comes from immunoSEQ multiplex PCR, and its TCRdb copy is limited to in-frame clones, with some not included. Here the sample spans approximately 22,000 clones, 70% to 90% being singletons. Comments on this clone: Its target is not known.

This sequence originates from a man aged 55 to 70 with HIV. This specimen consisted of unsorted PBMCs, obtained 1.3 years after starting antiretroviral therapy. This chain joins TRBV7-6 and TRBJ2-1; TRBD2 might be the D (6 bases). The DNA for the CDR3 is TGTGCCAGCAGCTTAGCGGGGACTGCGAGCTCCTACAATGAGCAGTTCTTC. The encoded protein is CASSLAGTASSYNEQFF.